Included here is one TCR beta chain sequence, with context. TCRdb itself ran the RT-PCR reads through MiXCR, one entry per CDR3 protein. Of about 960,000 distinct CDR3 sequences listed, about 20% are singletons. The data were obtained in a study of patients and donors after allogeneic stem cell transplantation. The CDR3 length is 14 residues. From germline, CDR1 is DFQATT and CDR2 SNEGSKA (reference sequence). Trimming removed 5 bases from V and 8 bases from J, with 19 bases in between. The sequenced material came from blood, either unsorted or a sorted T cell fraction (not recorded which). V and J are TRBV20-1 and TRBJ1-3; D call uncertain. The clonotype originates from a human donor who was either an allogeneic HSCT recipient or a stem cell or donor lymphocyte infusion donor (not recorded which). It is not recorded whose cells these are; they may come from a transplant donor. The CDR3 coding sequence is TGCAGTGCTGCCTTTGGAGGAGTGGAAGACACCATATATTTT. Translation: CSAAFGGVEDTIYF.